The rows below give T cell receptor beta chains drawn from one sample of a study of patients and donors after allogeneic stem cell transplantation. TCRdb recomputed calls from the RT-PCR reads with MiXCR, one row per CDR3 protein. The table has roughly 960,000 distinct CDR3 sequences, about a sixth seen once. The sequencing input was blood, either unsorted or a sorted T cell fraction (not recorded which). These TCRs come from a human donor who was either an allogeneic HSCT recipient or a stem cell or donor lymphocyte infusion donor (not recorded which). It is not recorded whose cells these are; they may come from a transplant donor. CDR3s include the opening cysteine and the closing phenylalanine or tryptophan. Each record gives: V gene, D gene, J gene, clone size, CDR3 DNA, CDR3 protein. D genes are given only for firm matches. Clone size, where shown, is once, few, many, or a class for clones that have expanded.

V gene: TRBV10-3; D gene: -; J gene: TRBJ1-1; clone size: few; CDR3 DNA: TGTGCCATCAGTTCGGGGTTCGGCACTGAAGCTTTCTTT; CDR3 protein: CAISSGFGTEAFF
V gene: TRBV9; D gene: -; J gene: TRBJ1-5; clone size: few; CDR3 DNA: TGTGCCAGCAGCGCGTCTGAATCCTTCGAACCCCAGCATTTT; CDR3 protein: CASSASESFEPQHF
V gene: TRBV9; D gene: -; J gene: TRBJ2-3; clone size: once; CDR3 DNA: TGTGCCAGCAGCGTAGATGGGCGGAAGGATACGCAGTATTTT; CDR3 protein: CASSVDGRKDTQYF
V gene: TRBV10-3; D gene: -; J gene: TRBJ2-7; clone size: -; CDR3 DNA: TGTGCCATCGGAAAATTGGCGGAAAATCCCTACGAGCAGTACTTC; CDR3 protein: CAIGKLAENPYEQYF
V gene: TRBV5-1; D gene: -; J gene: TRBJ1-1; clone size: -; CDR3 DNA: TGCGCCAGCAGCTTTGGGGGTCCGGGGGCTTTCTTT; CDR3 protein: CASSFGGPGAFF
V gene: TRBV5-1; D gene: -; J gene: TRBJ2-1; clone size: -; CDR3 DNA: TGCGCCAGCAGCTTGCCAGGGGTTATCAATGAGCAGTTCTTC; CDR3 protein: CASSLPGVINEQFF
V gene: TRBV5-1; D gene: -; J gene: TRBJ2-5; clone size: few; CDR3 DNA: TGCGCCAGCAGCTTGGTAGGGAGACAGCTAGAGACCCAGTACTTC; CDR3 protein: CASSLVGRQLETQYF
V gene: TRBV4-2; D gene: -; J gene: TRBJ2-2; clone size: -; CDR3 DNA: TGTGCCAGCAGCCAAGATCCGTGGGGGGCAGGCACCGGGGAGCTGTTTTTT; CDR3 protein: CASSQDPWGAGTGELFF
V gene: TRBV10-3; D gene: TRBD2; J gene: TRBJ2-5; clone size: many; CDR3 DNA: TGTGCCATCAGTGTTGGTCGTGGCGGGGGTCAACAAGAGACCCAGTACTTC; CDR3 protein: CAISVGRGGGQQETQYF
V gene: TRBV7-3; D gene: -; J gene: TRBJ2-7; clone size: once; CDR3 DNA: TGTGCCAGCAGCTTACGGAGAGAGTACGAGCAGTACTTC; CDR3 protein: CASSLRREYEQYF
V gene: TRBV27; D gene: -; J gene: TRBJ2-5; clone size: once; CDR3 DNA: TGTGCCAGCAGCTCCTCCACCACACTTTTTGGGGTTATTCAAGAGACCCAGTACTTC; CDR3 protein: CASSSSTTLFGVIQETQYF
V gene: TRBV7-9; D gene: TRBD1; J gene: TRBJ1-4; clone size: -; CDR3 DNA: TGTGCCAGCAGCCAGGCAGGGGGGAATGAAAAACTGTTTTTT; CDR3 protein: CASSQAGGNEKLFF
V gene: TRBV20-1; D gene: -; J gene: TRBJ1-5; clone size: -; CDR3 DNA: TGCAGTGCGAATTGGGGGGGTCTCGATCAGCCCCAGCATTTT; CDR3 protein: CSANWGGLDQPQHF
V gene: TRBV19; D gene: -; J gene: TRBJ1-1; clone size: -; CDR3 DNA: TGTGCCAGTAGTATCAACCTGAACACTGAAGCTTTCTTT; CDR3 protein: CASSINLNTEAFF
V gene: TRBV7-8; D gene: TRBD1; J gene: TRBJ1-6; clone size: -; CDR3 DNA: TGTGCCAGCAGCTTAGCGAGGGGCAGGGGGCGGAATTCACCCCTCCACTTT; CDR3 protein: CASSLARGRGRNSPLHF
V gene: TRBV20-1; D gene: TRBD1; J gene: TRBJ1-2; clone size: few; CDR3 DNA: TGCAGTGCTAGAGGGCTCGACAGGGGGGTTGGCTACACCTTC; CDR3 protein: CSARGLDRGVGYTF
V gene: TRBV11-2; D gene: -; J gene: TRBJ2-7; clone size: few; CDR3 DNA: TGTGCCAGCAGCTTAGTTTTGGTAGCGGTCCCTTCCTACGAGCAGTACTTC; CDR3 protein: CASSLVLVAVPSYEQYF
V gene: TRBV11-2; D gene: TRBD2; J gene: TRBJ2-4; clone size: -; CDR3 DNA: TGTGCCAGCAGCTTACCTCCGGGACTAGCGACATCTCTAGCCAAAAACATTCAGTACTTC; CDR3 protein: CASSLPPGLATSLAKNIQYF
V gene: TRBV30; D gene: -; J gene: TRBJ1-2; clone size: -; CDR3 DNA: TGTGCCTGGAGTGATGGAAGCTACACCTTC; CDR3 protein: CAWSDGSYTF
V gene: TRBV27; D gene: -; J gene: TRBJ2-7; clone size: few; CDR3 DNA: TGTGCCAGCAGTTTCCAGGTATGGCAGGGCTTACGCCACGAGCAGTACTTC; CDR3 protein: CASSFQVWQGLRHEQYF
V gene: TRBV20-1; D gene: -; J gene: TRBJ1-1; clone size: few; CDR3 DNA: TGCAGTGCAAGGCAGAGGGCAGGGTTGGGTTATGGCACTGAAGCTTTCTTT; CDR3 protein: CSARQRAGLGYGTEAFF
V gene: TRBV29-1; D gene: TRBD2; J gene: TRBJ2-1; clone size: few; CDR3 DNA: TGCAGCGTGGGGACTAGCGGAGGACCCCACAATGAGCAGTTCTTC; CDR3 protein: CSVGTSGGPHNEQFF
V gene: TRBV2; D gene: TRBD1; J gene: TRBJ2-1; clone size: -; CDR3 DNA: TGTGCCAGCAGTGACCGTCAGGGGGCGCACAATGAGCAGTTCTTC; CDR3 protein: CASSDRQGAHNEQFF
V gene: TRBV20-1; D gene: -; J gene: TRBJ1-5; clone size: -; CDR3 DNA: TGCAGTGCTAGGGCCCGAGGACAGATTAGCAATCAGCCCCAGCATTTT; CDR3 protein: CSARARGQISNQPQHF
V gene: TRBV12-3/TRBV12-4; D gene: TRBD2; J gene: TRBJ2-1; clone size: many; CDR3 DNA: TGTGCCAGCAGTTTAGGGACTAGGATGCATGAGCAGTTCTTC; CDR3 protein: CASSLGTRMHEQFF
V gene: TRBV12-3/TRBV12-4; D gene: -; J gene: TRBJ1-1; clone size: -; CDR3 DNA: TGTGCCAGCAGTTTAGCGATGGGGGGGGCAAGGTCCACTGAAGCTTTCTTT; CDR3 protein: CASSLAMGGARSTEAFF
V gene: TRBV7-9; D gene: TRBD1; J gene: TRBJ1-4; clone size: -; CDR3 DNA: TGTGCCAGCAGCTTCGGGGACAGCCCCAATGAAAAACTGTTTTTT; CDR3 protein: CASSFGDSPNEKLFF
V gene: TRBV20-1; D gene: TRBD1; J gene: TRBJ2-7; clone size: -; CDR3 DNA: TGCAGTGCTCACGACCGCCGACAGGGGAACTACGAGCAGTACTTC; CDR3 protein: CSAHDRRQGNYEQYF
V gene: TRBV4-1; D gene: -; J gene: TRBJ1-1; clone size: few; CDR3 DNA: TGCGCCAGCAGCCAGATCAGGGCCCCTGAAGCTTTCTTT; CDR3 protein: CASSQIRAPEAFF
V gene: TRBV3-1; D gene: -; J gene: TRBJ1-2; clone size: many; CDR3 DNA: TGTGCCAGCAGCCAAGTACATGGCTACACCTTC; CDR3 protein: CASSQVHGYTF
V gene: TRBV3-1; D gene: -; J gene: TRBJ2-1; clone size: few; CDR3 DNA: TGTGCCAGCAGTCACTTAGCGTTGACCTACAATGAGCAGTTCTTC; CDR3 protein: CASSHLALTYNEQFF
V gene: TRBV20-1; D gene: -; J gene: TRBJ1-1; clone size: few; CDR3 DNA: TGCAGTGCTAGAACTAACCTGGGGAACACTGAAGCTTTCTTT; CDR3 protein: CSARTNLGNTEAFF
V gene: TRBV29-1; D gene: -; J gene: TRBJ1-3; clone size: -; CDR3 DNA: TGCAGCGTTGAAGGCAGCTCTGGAAACACCATATATTTT; CDR3 protein: CSVEGSSGNTIYF
V gene: TRBV11-1; D gene: -; J gene: TRBJ2-7; clone size: few; CDR3 DNA: TGTGCCAGCAGCCGTGCCCCATACTACGAGCAGTACTTC; CDR3 protein: CASSRAPYYEQYF